This is a list of T cell receptor beta chains from one sample in a study of cytomegalovirus exposure and HLA in healthy donors. Sequenced by immunoSEQ multiplex PCR; TCRdb stores in-frame clones only, minus some. The table includes roughly 95,000 clones, 76% detected once. The sample taken for sequencing was PBMCs. The receptors derive from a man younger than 40 in good health and CMV-seropositive. Each CDR3 is given with its conserved first and last residue. D genes are given only for firm matches. Some rows mark clone size as missing; the rest say once, few, many or name a class of expanded clone.

V,D,J,size,CDR3,DNA
TRBV6-5,TRBD1,TRBJ1-1,NA,CASGGQGARGTEAFF,TGTGCCAGCGGGGGACAGGGGGCAAGGGGCACTGAAGCTTTCTTT
TRBV5-6,NA,TRBJ2-2,few,CASSYYTGELFF,TGTGCCAGCAGCTACTACACCGGGGAGCTGTTTTTT
TRBV6-5,TRBD1,TRBJ1-2,few,CASRGPGQGIRGYTF,TGTGCCAGCAGAGGACCGGGACAGGGGATCCGGGGCTACACCTTC
TRBV6-5,NA,TRBJ1-5,NA,CASSSTGPNQPQHF,TGTGCCAGCAGTTCGACAGGACCCAATCAGCCCCAGCATTTT
TRBV5-1,TRBD1,TRBJ1-6,NA,CASSLWTGNSPLHF,TGCGCCAGCAGCTTGTGGACAGGGAATTCACCCCTCCACTTT
TRBV27,NA,TRBJ2-1,NA,CASSSADDNEQFF,TGTGCCAGCAGTTCAGCGGATGACAATGAGCAGTTCTTC
TRBV7-9,TRBD1,TRBJ1-2,once,CASSPGTGAPYYYGYTF,TGTGCCAGCAGCCCCGGGACAGGGGCCCCGTACTACTATGGCTACACCTTC
TRBV28,TRBD2,TRBJ2-7,few,CASSMTSALGEQYF,TGTGCCAGCAGTATGACTAGCGCCCTTGGGGAGCAGTACTTC
TRBV11-3,NA,TRBJ1-2,NA,CASSSPRKLNYGYTF,TGTGCCAGCAGCTCCCCGCGAAAGCTTAACTATGGCTACACCTTC
TRBV5-1,NA,TRBJ1-2,NA,CASSSVGTNYGYTF,TGCGCCAGCAGCTCGGTGGGCACTAACTATGGCTACACCTTC
TRBV10-3,TRBD1,TRBJ2-1,few,CAISRDRVHEQFF,TGTGCCATCAGCCGGGACAGGGTTCATGAGCAGTTCTTC
TRBV4-1,NA,TRBJ1-2,NA,CASSQERGAGYGYTF,TGCGCCAGCAGCCAAGAACGAGGGGCGGGGTATGGCTACACCTTC
TRBV29-1,TRBD2,TRBJ2-3,NA,CSVLAGGPTDTQYF,TGCAGCGTCCTAGCGGGGGGGCCAACAGATACGCAGTATTTT
TRBV27,NA,TRBJ2-1,NA,CASSLGQKQFF,TGTGCCAGCAGTTTAGGACAGAAGCAGTTCTTC
TRBV28,TRBD1,TRBJ2-7,NA,CASSRLTGTGEQYF,TGTGCCAGCAGTCGCCTTACAGGGACAGGCGAGCAGTACTTC
TRBV2,NA,TRBJ2-2,NA,CATRGRKTSTGELFF,TGTGCCACCCGAGGAAGGAAAACGAGCACCGGGGAGCTGTTTTTT
TRBV6-1,NA,TRBJ1-4,once,CASNRQENEKLFF,TGTGCCAGCAACCGACAGGAAAATGAAAAACTGTTTTTT
TRBV6-6,NA,TRBJ1-6,once,CASGVHQSDNSPLHF,TGTGCCAGCGGAGTTCATCAGAGCGATAATTCACCCCTCCACTTT
TRBV5-1,TRBD1,TRBJ2-7,once,CASSWQGQGNEQYF,TGCGCCAGCAGCTGGCAGGGACAGGGTAACGAGCAGTACTTC
TRBV4-1,NA,TRBJ2-5,few,CASSQDLAGAAPQETQYF,TGCGCCAGCAGCCAAGATCTCGCAGGGGCGGCCCCACAAGAGACCCAGTACTTC
TRBV7-2,TRBD1,TRBJ2-5,NA,CASRTWTGGGQETQYF,TGTGCCAGCAGAACTTGGACAGGTGGGGGCCAAGAGACCCAGTACTTC
TRBV9,NA,TRBJ2-7,NA,CASSVAASSSYEQYF,TGTGCCAGCAGCGTAGCAGCGTCCAGCTCCTACGAGCAGTACTTC
TRBV9,NA,TRBJ1-1,NA,CASSPRGGPSDTEAFF,TGTGCCAGCAGCCCCAGAGGCGGCCCCTCGGACACTGAAGCTTTCTTT
TRBV5-1,NA,TRBJ1-3,NA,CASSLFTGNTIYF,TGCGCCAGCAGCTTATTTACTGGAAACACCATATATTTT
TRBV5-6,NA,TRBJ1-2,once,CASFNPGGHGYTF,TGTGCCAGCTTCAATCCGGGGGGGCATGGCTACACCTTC
TRBV27,NA,TRBJ2-5,NA,CASSRETQYF,TGTGCCAGCAGTCGGGAGACCCAGTACTTC
TRBV29-1,TRBD1,TRBJ1-2,NA,CSVQGGVPYGYTF,TGCAGCGTCCAGGGGGGCGTTCCCTATGGCTACACCTTC
TRBV2,TRBD1,TRBJ1-2,NA,CASRRDRGRLANYGYTF,TGTGCCAGCAGACGGGACAGGGGCCGTCTAGCTAACTATGGCTACACCTTC
TRBV18,NA,TRBJ1-4,NA,CASSPGASDEKLFF,TGTGCCAGCTCTCCAGGGGCGTCGGATGAAAAACTGTTTTTT
TRBV28,NA,TRBJ1-6,few,CASSPNRPDNSPLHF,TGTGCCAGCAGTCCAAACAGGCCGGATAATTCACCCCTCCACTTT
TRBV7-6,TRBD2,TRBJ2-7,NA,CASSLAGTSGSSYEQYF,TGTGCCAGCAGCTTAGCCGGGACTAGCGGGAGCTCCTACGAGCAGTACTTC
TRBV5-4,TRBD2,TRBJ2-3,NA,CASSLGTSGRAQTDTQYF,TGTGCCAGCAGCTTGGGGACTAGCGGGAGGGCCCAGACAGATACGCAGTATTTT
TRBV30,TRBD1,TRBJ1-2,NA,CAWSVLPRQGPNYGYTF,TGTGCCTGGAGTGTCCTACCTCGACAGGGTCCTAACTATGGCTACACCTTC
TRBV9,NA,TRBJ2-2,NA,CASSPRVSVANTGELFF,TGTGCCAGCAGCCCCCGGGTCTCTGTCGCGAACACCGGGGAGCTGTTTTTT
TRBV7-3,NA,TRBJ2-1,NA,CASSSLRAAQYNEQFF,TGTGCCAGCAGCTCCCTAAGAGCGGCACAATACAATGAGCAGTTCTTC
TRBV5-1,NA,TRBJ1-1,NA,CASSLLQGMGTEAFF,TGCGCCAGCAGCTTACTCCAGGGAATGGGAACTGAAGCTTTCTTT
TRBV6-5,NA,TRBJ1-1,NA,CASGTGNTEAFF,TGTGCCAGCGGCACAGGGAACACTGAAGCTTTCTTT
TRBV28,TRBD1,TRBJ1-2,NA,CASSEGQNYGYTF,TGTGCCAGCAGTGAGGGACAGAACTATGGCTACACCTTC
TRBV13,NA,TRBJ1-1,NA,CASSSRTHPNTEAFF,TGTGCCAGCAGCTCCAGAACACATCCCAACACTGAAGCTTTCTTT
TRBV4-1,TRBD1,TRBJ1-1,medium-sized,CASSHPFGQGGRMENTEAFF,TGCGCCAGCAGCCACCCTTTTGGACAGGGAGGCCGGATGGAGAACACTGAAGCTTTCTTT
TRBV11-3,NA,TRBJ2-4,NA,CAGGAPKNIQYF,TGTGCCGGAGGGGCCCCCAAAAACATTCAGTACTTC
TRBV7-9,TRBD1,TRBJ1-4,NA,CASSLRRGRHEKLFF,TGTGCCAGCAGCTTAAGAAGGGGGCGCCATGAAAAACTGTTTTTT
TRBV19,NA,TRBJ1-5,NA,CASSEYAQPQHF,TGTGCCAGTAGTGAGTACGCTCAGCCCCAGCATTTT
TRBV5-1,TRBD1,TRBJ2-7,few,CASSSGQGSYEQYF,TGCGCCAGCAGCTCGGGACAGGGATCCTACGAGCAGTACTTC
TRBV28,TRBD1,TRBJ2-1,NA,CASRPGQEAYNEQFF,TGTGCCAGCAGACCTGGACAGGAGGCCTACAATGAGCAGTTCTTC
TRBV25-1,TRBD1,TRBJ2-2,NA,CASSTQTGANTGELFF,TGTGCCAGCAGTACCCAGACAGGGGCTAACACCGGGGAGCTGTTTTTT
TRBV7-3,NA,TRBJ1-2,NA,CASSLGQYYGYTF,TGTGCCAGCAGCTTAGGGCAGTACTATGGCTACACCTTC
TRBV5-1,NA,TRBJ1-1,NA,CASSFAGMNTEAFF,TGCGCCAGCAGCTTTGCGGGGATGAACACTGAAGCTTTCTTT